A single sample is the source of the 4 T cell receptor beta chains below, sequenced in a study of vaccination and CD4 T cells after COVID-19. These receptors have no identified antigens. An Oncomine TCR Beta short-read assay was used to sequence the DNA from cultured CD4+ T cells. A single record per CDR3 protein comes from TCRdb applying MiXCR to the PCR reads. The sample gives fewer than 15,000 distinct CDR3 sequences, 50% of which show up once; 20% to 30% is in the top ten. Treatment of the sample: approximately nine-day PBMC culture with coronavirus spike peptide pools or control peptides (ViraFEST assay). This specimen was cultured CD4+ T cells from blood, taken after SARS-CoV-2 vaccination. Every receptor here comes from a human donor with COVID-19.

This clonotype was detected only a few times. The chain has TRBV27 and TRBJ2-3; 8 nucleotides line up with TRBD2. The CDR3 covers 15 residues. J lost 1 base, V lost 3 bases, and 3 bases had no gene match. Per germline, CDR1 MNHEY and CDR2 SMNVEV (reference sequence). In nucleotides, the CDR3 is TGTGCCAGCAGTTTCCGGGGGGGCCGCACAGATACGCAGTATTTT. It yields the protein CASSFRGGRTDTQYF.

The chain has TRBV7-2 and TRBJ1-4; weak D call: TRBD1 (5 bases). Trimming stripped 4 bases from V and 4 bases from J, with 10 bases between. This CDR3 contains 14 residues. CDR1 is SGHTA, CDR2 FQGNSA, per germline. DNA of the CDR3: TGTGCCAGCAGCTCACTGGGGGTTAATGAAAAACTGTTTTTT. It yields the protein CASSSLGVNEKLFF.

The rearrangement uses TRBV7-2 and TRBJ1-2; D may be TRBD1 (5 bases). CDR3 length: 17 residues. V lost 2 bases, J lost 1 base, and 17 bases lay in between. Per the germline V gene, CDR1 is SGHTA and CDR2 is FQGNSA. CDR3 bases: TGTGCCAGCAGCTTAACCCAGGGCAGGGCTATTAACTATGGCTACACCTTC. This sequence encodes CASSLTQGRAINYGYTF. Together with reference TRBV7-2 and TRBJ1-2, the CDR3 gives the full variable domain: GAGVSQSPSNKVTEKGKDVELRCDPISGHTALYWYRQSLGQGLEFLIYFQGNSAPDKSGLPSDRFSAERTGGSVSTLTIQRTQQEDSAVYLCASSLTQGRAINYGYTFGSGTRLTVV.

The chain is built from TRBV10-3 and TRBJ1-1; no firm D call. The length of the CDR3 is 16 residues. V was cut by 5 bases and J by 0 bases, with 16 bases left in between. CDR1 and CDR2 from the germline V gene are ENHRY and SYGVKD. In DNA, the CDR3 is TGTGCCATCAGTTCCCCCCCGCGTCTGTTGAACACTGAAGCTTTCTTT. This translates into CAISSPPRLLNTEAFF.